This entry is about one T cell receptor (beta chain). Some clones are missing from TCRdb's copy, which holds only in-frame ones; the method was immunoSEQ multiplex PCR. The table shows about 70,000 clones, with 70% to 90% occurring only once. This sample was included in a study of control samples from healthy donors and cancer patients. Sequenced material: PBMCs. The source of this sequence is a woman between 50 and 59 years old with head and neck cancer.

CDR3 amino acids: CASSLGSQNMNTEAFF. Written as DNA, the CDR3 is TGTGCCAGCAGCTTAGGGTCACAGAACATGAACACTGAAGCTTTCTTT. This rearrangement joins TRBV7-2 to TRBJ1-1; unclear D gene. The CDR3 has 16 amino acids. Trimming stripped 1 base from V and 0 bases from J, with 12 bases between. CDR1 is SGHTA, CDR2 FQGNSA, per germline. Combining the CDR3 with reference TRBV7-2 and TRBJ1-1 gives the whole variable domain GAGVSQSPSNKVTEKGKDVELRCDPISGHTALYWYRQSLGQGLEFLIYFQGNSAPDKSGLPSDRFSAERTGGSVSTLTIQRTQQEDSAVYLCASSLGSQNMNTEAFFGQGTRLTVV.